This T cell receptor beta chain was identified in a study of blood T cell repertoires in COVID-19. Background on the study: Spain, Italy and the United States supplied samples that represented acute and convalescent COVID-19. PBMCs, B-cell-depleted T cells, or T cells were the source of the cDNA or gDNA that made up the material.

Original handling: Amplification of reference gene primers provided the estimated nucleated cell counts. Data came from immunoSEQ multiplex PCR; TCRdb stores just in-frame clones and leaves some out. From that table come the V and J calls and clone size; the DNA was used to work out D and trimming. This table has more than 40,000 clones, roughly 84% appearing once. Sequencing was done on a sample of peripheral blood. The sequence was collected from a middle-aged man with acute or convalescent COVID-19.

The CDR3 reads CASSSGQGVDYGYTF. For the CDR3, the DNA is TGTGCCAGCAGCTCAGGACAGGGTGTTGACTATGGCTACACCTTC. V gene TRBV7-2 combines with J gene TRBJ1-2, with 8 nucleotides matching TRBD1. The CDR3 sequence is 15 residues long. Germline CDR1 and CDR2: SGHTA and FQGNSA. After removal of 4 bases from V and 3 bases from J, the junction contained 7 bases not matched to a gene.